This TCR beta chain was sequenced in a study of OX40 agonist ivuxolimab in advanced cancers. The assay was immunoSEQ multiplex PCR, and TCRdb's table has in-frame clones only and misses some. The sample shows roughly 26,000 clones, 70% to 90% of them seen only once. Collection of blood occurred at baseline, at cycle 4 day 1, and at cycle 7 day 1. J lost 2 bases, V lost 5 bases, and 3 bases had no gene match. The CDR3 covers 13 residues. Germline CDR1 is LNHDA and CDR2 is SQIVND (reference sequence). Sequenced here: CD4+ or CD8+ T cells sorted from blood, sampled in a trial of the OX40 agonist ivuxolimab. This clonotype was obtained from an adult with an advanced solid tumor such as melanoma, head and neck, liver or kidney cancer. V and J are TRBV19 and TRBJ2-7; 7 positions agree with TRBD2. The CDR3 DNA sequence: TGTGCCAGTAGTCCCGGGGGGACCTACGAGCAGTACTTC. Its translation: CASSPGGTYEQYF.